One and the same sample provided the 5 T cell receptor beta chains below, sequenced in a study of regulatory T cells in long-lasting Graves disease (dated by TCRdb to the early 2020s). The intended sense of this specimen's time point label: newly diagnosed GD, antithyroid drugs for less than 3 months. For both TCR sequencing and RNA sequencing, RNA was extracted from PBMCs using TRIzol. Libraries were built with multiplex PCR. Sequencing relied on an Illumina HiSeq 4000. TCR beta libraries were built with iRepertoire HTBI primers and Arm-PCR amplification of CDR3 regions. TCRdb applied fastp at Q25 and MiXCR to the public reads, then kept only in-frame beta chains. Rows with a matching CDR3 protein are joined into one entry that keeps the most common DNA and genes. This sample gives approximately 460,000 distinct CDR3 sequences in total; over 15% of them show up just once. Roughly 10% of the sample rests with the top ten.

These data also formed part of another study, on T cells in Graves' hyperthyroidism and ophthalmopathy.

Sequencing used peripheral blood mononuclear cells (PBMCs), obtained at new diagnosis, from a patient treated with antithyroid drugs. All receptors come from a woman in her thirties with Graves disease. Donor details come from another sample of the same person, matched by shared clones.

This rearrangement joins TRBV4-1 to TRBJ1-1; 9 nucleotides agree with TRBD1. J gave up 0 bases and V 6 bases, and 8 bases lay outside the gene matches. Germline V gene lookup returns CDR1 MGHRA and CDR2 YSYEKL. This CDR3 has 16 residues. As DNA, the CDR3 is TGCGCCAGCAGTCGGGGACAGGGCCCTATGAACACTGAAGCTTTCTTT. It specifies CASSRGQGPMNTEAFF.

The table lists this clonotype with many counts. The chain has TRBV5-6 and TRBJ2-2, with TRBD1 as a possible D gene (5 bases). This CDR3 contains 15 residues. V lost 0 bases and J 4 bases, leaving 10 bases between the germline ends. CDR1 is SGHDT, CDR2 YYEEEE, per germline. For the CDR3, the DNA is TGTGCCAGCAGCTTGGATCTAGGGGCCACCGGGGAGCTGTTTTTT. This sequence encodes CASSLDLGATGELFF.

The CDR3 DNA reads as TGTGCCAGCAGCTCCCGATACTCGGGGAACACCGGGGAGCTGTTTTTT. It is translated as CASSSRYSGNTGELFF. This chain uses TRBV9 with TRBJ2-2, with no clear D. Germline assignment: CDR1 SGDLS and CDR2 YYNGEE. The CDR3 extends over 16 amino acids. The germline V and J ends were trimmed by 4 bases and 1 base, with 14 bases remaining between them.

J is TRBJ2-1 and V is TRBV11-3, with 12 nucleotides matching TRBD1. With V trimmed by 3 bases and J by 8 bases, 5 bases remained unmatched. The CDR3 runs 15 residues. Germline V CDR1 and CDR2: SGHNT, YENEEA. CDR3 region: CASSFGGTGGDEQFF. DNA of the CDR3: TGTGCCAGCAGCTTCGGCGGGACAGGGGGCGATGAGCAGTTCTTC.

CDR3 residues: CASRPADSVNEQFF. DNA of the CDR3: TGCGCCAGCAGACCCGCCGACAGCGTCAATGAGCAGTTCTTC. The chain uses TRBV4-1 and TRBJ2-1; perhaps TRBD1 as D (5 bases). The CDR3 contains 14 residues. The germline V gene has CDR1 MGHRA and CDR2 YSYEKL. V lost 6 bases to trimming and J lost 6 bases, with 15 bases between them.